The entry that follows covers one T cell receptor beta chain sequence. Profiling relied on immunoSEQ multiplex PCR, and the TCRdb table lists in-frame clones only, not all of them. Of 120,000 to 150,000 clones in the sample, around 82% were seen once. This specimen belongs to a study of blood T cell repertoires in COVID-19. Study background: PBMCs, B-cell-depleted T cells, or T cells provided the cDNA or gDNA that made up the material.

J lost 6 bases, V lost 1 base, and 7 bases had no gene match. The CDR3 consists of 15 residues. From germline, CDR1 is LNHDA and CDR2 SQIVND (reference sequence). This chain connects TRBV19 to TRBJ2-3; 7 nucleotides match TRBD1. The clonotype originates from a woman aged 50 to 60 with acute or convalescent COVID-19. The sequenced sample consisted of peripheral blood. CDR3 loop: CASSIGGTDFDTQYF. Written as DNA, the CDR3 is TGTGCCAGTAGTATAGGAGGGACAGATTTTGATACGCAGTATTTT.